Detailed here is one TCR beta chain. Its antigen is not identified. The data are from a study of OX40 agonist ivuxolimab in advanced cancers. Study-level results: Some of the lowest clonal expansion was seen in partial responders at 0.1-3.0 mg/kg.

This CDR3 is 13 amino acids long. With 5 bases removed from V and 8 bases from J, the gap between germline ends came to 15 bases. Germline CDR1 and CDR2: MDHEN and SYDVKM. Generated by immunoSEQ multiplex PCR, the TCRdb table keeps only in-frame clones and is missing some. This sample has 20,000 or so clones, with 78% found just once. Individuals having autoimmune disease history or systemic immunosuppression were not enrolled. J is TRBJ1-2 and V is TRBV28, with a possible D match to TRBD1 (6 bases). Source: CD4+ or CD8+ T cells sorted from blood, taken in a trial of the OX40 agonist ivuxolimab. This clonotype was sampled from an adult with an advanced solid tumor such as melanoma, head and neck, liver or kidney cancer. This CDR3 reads CASSPGTPLGYTF. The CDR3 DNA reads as TGTGCCAGCAGTCCCGGGACACCTTTAGGCTACACCTTC.